This T cell receptor beta chain derives from a study of blood T cell repertoires in COVID-19. As for the study in general: Material from acute and convalescent COVID-19 was sourced from the United States, Italy and Spain. Nucleic acid was either cDNA or gDNA, and it came from T cells, B-cell-depleted T cells, or PBMCs.

Trimming removed 6 bases from V and 2 bases from J, with 16 bases in between. The germline CDR1 and CDR2 sequences are SNHLY and FYNNEI. The CDR3 sequence is 15 residues long. In the original analysis: Amplifying reference gene primers gave estimates of nucleated cell counts. Some clones are missing from TCRdb's copy, which holds only in-frame ones; the method was immunoSEQ multiplex PCR. For V, J and clone size, that table is used; D and trimming come from the DNA. The top ten clones hold approximately 12% of a sample with about 90,000 clones, 85% of them seen once. The clonotype comes from an older woman with active or convalescent COVID-19. The source material was peripheral blood. The chain carries TRBV2 and TRBJ1-1; D unclear. The CDR3: CASSLGPGGNTEAFF. The CDR3 DNA follows: TGTGCCAGCAGCCTCGGACCGGGAGGAAACACTGAAGCTTTCTTT.